These 22 T cell receptor beta chains were all obtained from the same sample, sequenced in a study of response to subunit inactivated influenza vaccine. Each CDR3 protein is one row after TCRdb ran MiXCR on the RT-PCR reads. The sample has 400,000 to 650,000 distinct CDR3 sequences, approximately 7.7% seen once; the top ten hold roughly 13%. The sequences come from PBMCs from blood, collected less than 30 months after vaccination. The receptors derive from a man in his fifties or sixties who received an inactivated influenza vaccine.

This clonotype appeared a few times. This chain uses TRBV19 with TRBJ2-7, with 8 bases lining up with TRBD1. The CDR3 length is 15 residues. Germline values: CDR1 LNHDA, CDR2 SQIVND (reference sequence). The J segment lost 2 bases and the V segment lost 5 bases, leaving 8 bases of the junction unmatched. The DNA for the CDR3 is TGTGCCAGTAGTGTCGGGACAGGTCAAACCTACGAGCAGTACTTC. It specifies CASSVGTGQTYEQYF.

This clonotype has more than one count but fewer than ten. The CDR3 here is CASSFSGGTRELFF. The CDR3 DNA reads as TGTGCCAGCAGTTTTAGCGGGGGCACGAGGGAGCTGTTTTTT. This chain uses TRBV27 with TRBJ2-2; 9 bases line up with TRBD2. CDR3 length equals 14 residues. Germline values: CDR1 MNHEY, CDR2 SMNVEV (reference sequence). J lost 9 bases, V lost 3 bases, and 5 bases had no gene match.

This clonotype was counted only a few times. The V gene is TRBV20-1, the J gene TRBJ2-3; D ambiguous. V dropped 1 base and J dropped 3 bases, with 11 bases sitting between them. Germline CDR1 DFQATT, CDR2 SNEGSKA (reference sequence). The CDR3 is 14 residues long. CDR3 protein: CSARGVGLTDTQYF. The CDR3 nucleotides are TGCAGTGCTAGAGGCGTGGGGTTAACAGATACGCAGTATTTT.

This clonotype was seen only a few times. The genes are TRBV20-1 and TRBJ2-1; D ambiguous. CDR1 and CDR2 from the germline V gene are DFQATT and SNEGSKA (reference sequence). The CDR3 length is 13 residues. Trimming left V 7 bases short and J 2 bases short, with 12 bases between. The DNA of the CDR3 is TGCAGTGAAGTTGGCGAAACCTACAATGAGCAGTTCTTC. It encodes CSEVGETYNEQFF.

The chain carries TRBV12-3 or TRBV12-4 and TRBJ1-1; D perhaps matches TRBD1 (6 bases). CDR3 length: 14 residues. Trimming took off 4 bases at V and 4 bases at J, with 13 bases between the two ends. CDR3 region: CASSSDSTITEAFF. The CDR3 DNA is TGTGCCAGCAGTTCGGACAGCACTATCACTGAAGCTTTCTTT.

The gene calls are TRBV20-1 and TRBJ2-7; tentatively, D is TRBD1 (7 bases). The length of the CDR3 is 15 residues. Per germline, CDR1 DFQATT and CDR2 SNEGSKA (reference sequence). The V gene lost 6 bases and the J gene lost 4 bases, with 22 bases spanning the gap. The CDR3: CSAPRSARGAYEQYF. As DNA, the CDR3 is TGCAGTGCCCCTCGGTCGGCCAGGGGGGCGTACGAGCAGTACTTC.

This clonotype was counted only a few times. This chain connects TRBV5-6 to TRBJ1-1, with 12 bases identical to TRBD1. The germline CDR1 and CDR2 sequences are SGHDT and YYEEEE. The junction had 5 bases not matched to a gene; V was cut back by 5 bases and J by 0 bases. The CDR3 has 16 amino acids. The CDR3, as DNA: TGTGCCAGCAGTCAGGGACAGGGGGCCTTGAACACTGAAGCTTTCTTT. Translated: CASSQGQGALNTEAFF. Full variable domain (outside the CDR3, taken from reference TRBV5-6 and TRBJ1-1): DAGVTQSPTHLIKTRGQQVTLRCSPKSGHDTVSWYQQALGQGPQFIFQYYEEEERQRGNFPDRFSGHQFPNYSSELNVNALLLGDSALYLCASSQGQGALNTEAFFGQGTRLTVV.

The chain uses TRBV20-1 and TRBJ1-2, with D possibly matching TRBD1 (5 bases). Per the germline V gene, CDR1 is DFQATT and CDR2 is SNEGSKA (reference sequence). This CDR3 has 16 residues. V lost 6 bases and J lost 3, with 23 bases in between. The CDR3, as DNA: TGCAGTGCCCCTGGGGCCGGGAATCAACTATACTATGGCTACACCTTC. This translates into CSAPGAGNQLYYGYTF.

This clonotype was seen a few times. The chain has TRBV4-2 and TRBJ2-2, with D possibly being TRBD1 (6 bases). V was cut by 5 bases and J by 3 bases, with 10 bases left in between. This CDR3 has 14 amino acids. The germline V gene encodes CDR1 LGHNA and CDR2 YNFKEQ. This CDR3 is CASSYYRDTGELFF. In nucleotides, the CDR3 is TGTGCCAGCAGCTATTACAGGGACACCGGGGAGCTGTTTTTT.

DNA for the CDR3: TGTGCCAGCAGCTTAAGGGCGGGGGGGGTTAAGTACAATGAGCAGTTCTTC. Translated, it gives CASSLRAGGVKYNEQFF. The chain has TRBV7-2 and TRBJ2-1; 9 nucleotides line up with TRBD2. Germline CDR1 reads SGHTA; CDR2 reads FQGNSA. V gave up 2 bases and J gave up 4 bases; unmatched junction bases: 9. This CDR3 comprises 17 residues.

The chain employs TRBV20-1 and TRBJ1-5; 7 bases are a match to TRBD1. With V trimmed by 1 base and J by 2 bases, 5 bases remained unmatched. CDR3 length: 15 amino acids. Germline CDR1 DFQATT, CDR2 SNEGSKA (reference sequence). The CDR3 loop is CSARATGSGNQPQHF. DNA of the CDR3: TGCAGTGCTAGAGCGACAGGGAGCGGCAATCAGCCCCAGCATTTT.

This clonotype was seen more than once but under ten times. This chain connects TRBV7-6 to TRBJ2-2; possibly TRBD2 for D (5 bases). V lost 0 bases and J lost 1, with 9 bases in between. Looked up from germline, CDR1 is SGHVS and CDR2 is FNYEAQ. The length of the CDR3 is 16 residues. CDR3 nucleotide sequence: TGTGCCAGCAGCTTAGCGCCCCGGGGGAACACCGGGGAGCTGTTTTTT. Translated, it gives CASSLAPRGNTGELFF.

Ten or more counts support this clonotype. The V call is TRBV6-2 or TRBV6-3, the J call TRBJ1-4, with 7 bases fitting TRBD1. The V gene end was trimmed by 5 bases and the J gene end by 6 bases; junction bases not matched to a gene: 9. Germline values: CDR1 MNHEY, CDR2 SVGEGT. The CDR3 runs 15 residues. CDR3 in DNA: TGTGCCAGCAGTGTCACCGGGACAGTCTATGAAAAACTGTTTTTT. It specifies CASSVTGTVYEKLFF.

This clonotype was seen more than once but under ten times. CDR3 nucleotides: TGTGCCAGCAGCCCTTCTAGCGGGACCTACGAGCAGTACTTC. This encodes CASSPSSGTYEQYF. The chain joins TRBV7-2 to TRBJ2-7, with TRBD2 matching over 9 bases. Losses at the gene ends were 5 bases for V and 2 bases for J; bases not matched to a gene: 4. The germline gives CDR1 SGHTA, CDR2 FQGNSA. There are 14 residues in the CDR3.

This clonotype was found a few times. This chain connects TRBV7-9 to TRBJ2-7; the D gene is possibly TRBD2 (6 bases). Germline CDR1 and CDR2: SEHNR and FQNEAQ (reference sequence). V was clipped by 0 bases and J by 2 bases, with 17 bases between them. The CDR3 length is 17 residues. Here the CDR3 DNA reads TGTGCCAGCAGCTTAGCGCCACTAGCCAGGAAAACCTACGAGCAGTACTTC. The encoded protein is CASSLAPLARKTYEQYF. Using reference TRBV7-9 and TRBJ2-7 for the parts outside the CDR3, the full variable domain is DTGVSQNPRHKITKRGQNVTFRCDPISEHNRLYWYRQTLGQGPEFLTYFQNEAQLEKSRLLSDRFSAERPKGSFSTLEIQRTEQGDSAMYLCASSLAPLARKTYEQYFGPGTRLTVT.

This clonotype appeared many times. The chain is built from TRBV12-3 or TRBV12-4 and TRBJ1-2; possibly TRBD1 for D (5 bases). The length of the CDR3 is 14 residues. The V gene lost 5 bases and the J gene lost 8 bases, with 18 bases spanning the gap. CDR3 in amino acids: CASSPYGGERGYTF. The CDR3 DNA follows: TGTGCCAGCAGTCCCTACGGGGGAGAGAGAGGCTACACCTTC.

This chain connects TRBV6-1 to TRBJ2-1; 10 nucleotides line up with TRBD2. This CDR3 region has 15 residues. CDR1 and CDR2 (germline): MNHNS, SASEGT. V gave up 7 bases and J gave up 3 bases; unmatched junction bases: 6. The CDR3 here is CASTPPSGGYNEQFF. The CDR3 DNA sequence: TGTGCCAGCACCCCACCTAGCGGGGGCTACAATGAGCAGTTCTTC.

The V gene is TRBV6-2 or TRBV6-3, the J gene TRBJ2-2; D may be TRBD1 (6 bases). There are 17 residues in the CDR3. Germline CDR1 reads MNHEY; CDR2 reads SVGEGT. The V end was cut by 7 bases, the J end by 0 bases, with 18 bases between. CDR3 sequence (DNA): TGTGCCAGCACTACTCGACCGGGACACCCGAACACCGGGGAGCTGTTTTTT. Translated: CASTTRPGHPNTGELFF.

The chain carries TRBV29-1 and TRBJ2-4; 7 bases agree with TRBD2. Trimming took 1 base from V and 8 from J; bases not matched to a gene: 5. Germline CDR1 reads SQVTM; CDR2 reads ANQGSEA. The CDR3 extends over 13 amino acids. CDR3 sequence: CSVEALAADIQYF. The DNA for the CDR3 is TGCAGCGTTGAAGCCCTAGCGGCAGACATTCAGTACTTC.

CDR3 sequence: CASSRTSGGSGELFF. CDR3 DNA sequence: TGTGCCAGCAGCCGGACTAGCGGGGGCTCCGGGGAGCTGTTTTTT. J is TRBJ2-2 and V is TRBV2, with 13 bases identical to TRBD2. V shed 6 bases and J 6 bases; nucleotides not matched to a gene: 4. Germline CDR1 and CDR2: SNHLY and FYNNEI. The CDR3 covers 15 residues.

This clonotype was picked up a small number of times. The chain has TRBV20-1 and TRBJ1-4; D possibly corresponds to TRBD1 (5 bases). From germline, CDR1 is DFQATT and CDR2 SNEGSKA (reference sequence). V lost 1 base, J lost 4 bases, and 7 bases lay in between. This CDR3 has 13 residues. The CDR3 DNA follows: TGCAGTGCTAGAGCAGACAGTAATGAAAAACTGTTTTTT. This gives the protein CSARADSNEKLFF.

In its sample, this clonotype was seen a few times. The chain is built from TRBV7-9 and TRBJ2-7; 10 bases align to TRBD1. The germline V gene encodes CDR1 SEHNR and CDR2 FQNEAQ (reference sequence). CDR3 size: 16 residues. J lost 5 bases, V lost 4 bases, and 11 bases had no gene match. CDR3 bases: TGTGCCAGCAGCTCCTACTCCGGGACAGGGGACCACGAGCAGTACTTC. As protein: CASSSYSGTGDHEQYF.